Presented here are 8 T cell receptor beta chains from one specimen sequenced in a study of T cell responses to AZD1222 COVID-19 vaccine. Clones were sequenced by immunoSEQ multiplex PCR, and TCRdb holds only the in-frame ones, with some missing. Among roughly 150,000 clones listed, 92% were seen once. The sequencing here drew on peripheral blood, taken on day 0 of AZD1222 vaccination. The receptors shown here come from an adult in good health.

The J gene is TRBJ2-1, the V gene TRBV5-1; weak D call: TRBD1 (5 bases). Deletions cut 1 base from V and 7 bases from J, with 12 bases between. CDR3 length equals 14 residues. Per the germline V gene, CDR1 is SGHRS and CDR2 is YFSETQ. CDR3 DNA sequence: TGCGCCAGCAGCTTGAGGCCAGGGCCTAATGAGCAGTTCTTC. Encoded protein: CASSLRPGPNEQFF.

The V call is TRBV27, the J call TRBJ1-2; D unresolved. CDR1 is MNHEY, CDR2 SMNVEV, per germline (reference sequence). The V end lost 2 bases, the J end lost 5 bases, and 6 bases lay between the germline ends. The CDR3 spans 12 residues. The CDR3 region has the DNA TGTGCCAGCAGTTTACCGGGGTATGGCTACACCTTC. Translated: CASSLPGYGYTF.

The chain uses TRBV7-2 and TRBJ1-2, with D perhaps matching TRBD1 (6 bases). Germline V lookup: CDR1 SGHTA, CDR2 FQGNSA. Deletions cut 2 bases from V and 7 bases from J, with 17 bases between. The CDR3 spans 15 residues. The CDR3 protein is CASSLNGGDGGGYTF. For the CDR3, the DNA is TGTGCCAGCAGCTTAAATGGGGGCGATGGTGGTGGCTACACCTTC.

V and J are TRBV12-5 and TRBJ1-1, with D possibly matching TRBD1 (5 bases). CDR1 is LGHNT, CDR2 FRNRAP, per germline. The CDR3 spans 16 residues. The ends were cut back, 6 bases at V and 4 bases at J, with 21 bases in the middle. The DNA for the CDR3 is TGTGCTAGTGGCTCCTGGGGGAAGGGGCCTGGCACTGAAGCTTTCTTT. As protein: CASGSWGKGPGTEAFF.

This clone appeared a single time. This rearrangement joins TRBV10-3 to TRBJ1-1; TRBD1 might be the D (5 bases). V was pared by 3 bases and J by 1 base, with 9 bases between. This CDR3 comprises 14 residues. The V gene's germline CDR1 is ENHRY and CDR2 SYGVKD. CDR3 sequence: CAISDGTGNTEAFF. CDR3 coding DNA: TGTGCCATCAGTGACGGGACGGGGAACACTGAAGCTTTCTTT.

The rearrangement joins TRBV19 to TRBJ1-2; D may be TRBD1 (5 bases). The germline V gene encodes CDR1 LNHDA and CDR2 SQIVND (reference sequence). V gave up 4 bases and J gave up 4 bases, with 19 bases separating them. The CDR3 sequence is 16 residues long. CDR3 region: CASSTNSGTVVYGYTF. The CDR3 nucleotides read TGTGCCAGTAGTACCAACTCCGGGACGGTAGTCTATGGCTACACCTTC.

The chain combines TRBV7-9 with TRBJ1-1; no reliable D call. Trimming pared 1 base from V and 6 bases from J, leaving 9 bases between. This CDR3 has 13 amino acids. The germline gives CDR1 SEHNR, CDR2 FQNEAQ (reference sequence). The chain's CDR3 is CASSLDYPAEAFF. Here the CDR3 DNA reads TGTGCCAGCAGCTTAGACTACCCTGCTGAAGCTTTCTTT.

Written as DNA, the CDR3 is TGTGCCTTACTAGCGGGGGACCGATCCTACGAGCAGTACTTC. This codes for CALLAGDRSYEQYF. The genes are TRBV30 and TRBJ2-7; the match to TRBD2 covers 11 bases. The CDR3 is 14 amino acids. V trimming: 7 bases; J trimming: 1 base; junction bases outside the gene matches: 6. Per the germline V gene, CDR1 is GTSNPN and CDR2 is SVGIG (reference sequence).